These T cell receptor beta chains were read from a single sample in a study of Graves' ophthalmopathy and Graves' hyperthyroidism. A single record per CDR3 protein comes from TCRdb applying MiXCR to the multiplex PCR reads. The sample lists 680,000 or so distinct CDR3 sequences, about 24% occurring once. The specimen was peripheral blood. Receptors were obtained from a woman under 30 with stable Graves' hyperthyroidism. Some clones in this sample may be carry-over from other donors' samples. CDR3s include the opening cysteine and the closing phenylalanine or tryptophan. D genes are given only for firm matches. Size is omitted from some rows. Given values are once, few, many or a class for expanded clones.

cdr3_nt cdr3_aa d_call clone_size j_call v_call
TGCAGTGCTAGATCCTTGGCAGCGAACACTGAAGCTTTCTTT CSARSLAANTEAFF - many TRBJ1-1 TRBV20-1
TGTTCCAGCAGCCCTCGGCAGACCCCGAACACTGAAGCTTTCTTT CSSSPRQTPNTEAFF - - TRBJ1-1 TRBV3-1
TGTGCCAGCAGTTACTCCACAGGAAACACCGGGGAGCTGTTTTTT CASSYSTGNTGELFF - many TRBJ2-2 TRBV6-2/TRBV6-3
TGTGCCAGCAGTTCAAAGGGCGGGCGGTCGAACACTGAAGCTTTCTTT CASSSKGGRSNTEAFF - - TRBJ1-1 TRBV6-5
TGCAGCCCAAGGGGGGGGTTGAACACTGAAGCTTTCTTT CSPRGGLNTEAFF - - TRBJ1-1 TRBV20-1
TGCGCCAGCAGCCCGGACCGGGACAAAGGCTCCTACGAGCAGTACTTC CASSPDRDKGSYEQYF - many TRBJ2-7 TRBV5-1
TGTGCCGGCAATCACAGGGGGGAGACCCAGTACTTC CAGNHRGETQYF TRBD1 - TRBJ2-5 TRBV6-1
TGTGCCTGGACGAAATTGGAATTGAGCTATGGCTACACCTTC CAWTKLELSYGYTF - many TRBJ1-2 TRBV30
TGTGCCAGCGGCGCCCTGGGACAGAGCACCGGGGAGCTGTTTTTT CASGALGQSTGELFF TRBD1 many TRBJ2-2 TRBV12-3/TRBV12-4
TGCAGCGCCCGCTTGGGGGTAGGCTACACCTTC CSARLGVGYTF - many TRBJ1-2 TRBV29-1
TGTGCCAGCAATCGCGGGCCTCACCTGCTCTTC CASNRGPHLLF - many TRBJ1-2 TRBV12-3/TRBV12-4
TGTGCCAGCAGCAGGACTCCACATCTTCAAGAGACCCAGTACTTC CASSRTPHLQETQYF - few TRBJ2-5 TRBV12-3/TRBV12-4
TGTGCCAGCAGCCGAGAGACTGATAATTCTGGAAACACCATATATTTT CASSRETDNSGNTIYF - few TRBJ1-3 TRBV11-1
TGTGCCAGCAGTTTATCAGTGCGGGAGGGAGTAGCCGGGGAGCTGTTTTTT CASSLSVREGVAGELFF TRBD2 many TRBJ2-2 TRBV28
TGTGCCACCAGCAGAGATGAGCGGGGTTTGTTTGGCTACACCTTC CATSRDERGLFGYTF - many TRBJ1-2 TRBV15
TGTGCCAGTAGTATAGATGGCAGGGCGTACGAGCAGTACTTC CASSIDGRAYEQYF - many TRBJ2-7 TRBV19
TGCAGTGCTAGAGAGGGACAGGGGTTTTACGAGCAGTACTTC CSAREGQGFYEQYF TRBD1 many TRBJ2-7 TRBV20-1
TGTGCCAGCAGCCAAGAACATTCCTACGAGCAGTACTTC CASSQEHSYEQYF - - TRBJ2-7 TRBV4-2
TGTGCCAGCAGTGAAGCGGTAAGGACCTTCTCCTACGAGCAGTACTTC CASSEAVRTFSYEQYF - - TRBJ2-7 TRBV6-1
TGTGCCAGCTCGCCAATGGACAGGGGAAACACCATATATTTT CASSPMDRGNTIYF TRBD1 - TRBJ1-3 TRBV18
TGTGCCAGCAGGGGGGGGGCCACAGGCAATCAGCCCCAGCATTTT CASRGGATGNQPQHF - many TRBJ1-5 TRBV12-3/TRBV12-4
TGTGCCACCAGCAGAGGCGGTTCGGACGAGCAGTACTTC CATSRGGSDEQYF - - TRBJ2-7 TRBV15
TGTGCCAGCAGCCACACACCCGGGGTCAATCAGCCCCAGCATTTT CASSHTPGVNQPQHF - - TRBJ1-5 TRBV12-3/TRBV12-4
TGTGCCAGTACCCCTCGTAGCAATCAGCCCCAGCATTTT CASTPRSNQPQHF - few TRBJ1-5 TRBV19
TGTGCCAGCAGGCTAGGGGACTATAATTCACCCCTCCACTTT CASRLGDYNSPLHF - - TRBJ1-6 TRBV27
TGTGCCAGTTCGCAATCAGGGGGGACCCAGTACTTC CASSQSGGTQYF TRBD1 - TRBJ2-5 TRBV19
TGTGCCAGCAGCTCTTTCAGGAGCTATGGCTACACCTTC CASSSFRSYGYTF - many TRBJ1-2 TRBV7-9
TGTGCCAGCAGTGCTAATCAGGCCGGCTACACCTTC CASSANQAGYTF - - TRBJ1-2 TRBV6-1
TGCAGTGCTTACAGGGGGCGAGATGGCTACACCTTC CSAYRGRDGYTF TRBD1 - TRBJ1-2 TRBV20-1
TGTGCCAGCAGCCCCCTGGGAGGGGGAGAGACCCAGTACTTC CASSPLGGGETQYF - many TRBJ2-5 TRBV9
TGTGCCAGCAGCTTATATCCGGGAGACGTCACCGGGGAGCTGTTTTTT CASSLYPGDVTGELFF - many TRBJ2-2 TRBV11-2
TGTGCCAGCAGCTCTAGCACCCGGGGCAGGGGTCAGCCCCAGCATTTT CASSSSTRGRGQPQHF - many TRBJ1-5 TRBV6-2/TRBV6-3
TGTGCCAGCAGCCTCAGGCACTACGAGCAGTACTTC CASSLRHYEQYF - - TRBJ2-7 TRBV7-2
TGCAGTGCTAGGGGGGCCCCGGGGGCCTACGAGCAGTACTTC CSARGAPGAYEQYF - few TRBJ2-7 TRBV20-1
TGCAGCCTAAGAGGGGGCAACGGCTACACCTTC CSLRGGNGYTF TRBD1 many TRBJ1-2 TRBV29-1
TGTGCCAGCCGGGACAGCAACGAGCAGTACTTC CASRDSNEQYF TRBD1 many TRBJ2-7 TRBV28
TGTGCCAGCAGTAACCGGGACGGGAACACTGAAGCTTTCTTT CASSNRDGNTEAFF - few TRBJ1-1 TRBV12-3/TRBV12-4
TGCAGTGCAGCAAAGGGGGCTTATGGCTACACCTTC CSAAKGAYGYTF TRBD1 few TRBJ1-2 TRBV20-1
TGTGCCAGCAGTCCAAACAGGGGGTACTACACCTTC CASSPNRGYYTF TRBD1 many TRBJ1-2 TRBV27
TGTGCCAGCACCGAACCGGGGGGGGCTGGAGAGACCCAGTACTTC CASTEPGGAGETQYF TRBD2 few TRBJ2-5 TRBV2
TGCAGTGCTAGTATTCCGTCCGGGACTCAGCCCCAGCATTTT CSASIPSGTQPQHF - many TRBJ1-5 TRBV20-1
TGCAGTGCTTTCAGGGGGCCCAATCAGCCCCAGCATTTT CSAFRGPNQPQHF TRBD1 many TRBJ1-5 TRBV20-1